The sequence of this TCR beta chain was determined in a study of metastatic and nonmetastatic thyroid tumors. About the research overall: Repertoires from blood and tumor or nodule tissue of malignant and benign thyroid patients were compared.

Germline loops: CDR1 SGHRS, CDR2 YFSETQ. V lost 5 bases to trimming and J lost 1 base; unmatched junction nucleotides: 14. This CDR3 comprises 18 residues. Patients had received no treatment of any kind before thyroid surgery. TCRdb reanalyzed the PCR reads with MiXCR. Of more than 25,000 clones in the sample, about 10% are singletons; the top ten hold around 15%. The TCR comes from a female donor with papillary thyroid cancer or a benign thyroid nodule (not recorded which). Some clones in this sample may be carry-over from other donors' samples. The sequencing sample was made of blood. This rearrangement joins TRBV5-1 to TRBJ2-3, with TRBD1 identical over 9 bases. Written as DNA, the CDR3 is TGCGCCAGCAGTCGCGGGACAGGGATGCGCACTGGCACAGATACGCAGTATTTT. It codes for CASSRGTGMRTGTDTQYF.